The rows below give T cell receptor beta chains drawn from one sample of a study of T cell repertoires in ileal Crohn's disease. Only in-frame clones appear in the TCRdb table, and some are missing; sequencing was by immunoSEQ multiplex PCR. This sample yields under 20,000 clones, of which approximately 87% are seen a single time; approximately 10% belongs to the top ten. The sample consisted of ileal tissue. These receptor sequences come from an adult with Crohn's disease. Both conserved end residues are part of each CDR3. Each record gives: CDR3 length, D gene, V gene, J gene, clone size, CDR3 DNA, CDR3 protein. D genes are given only for firm matches. A clone size is listed for some rows: how often the clone was seen (once, few, many), or a class if it is expanded.

>14|TRBD1|TRBV5-1|TRBJ1-6|once
TGCGCCAGCGCACCGGGACAGGCCGGTTCACCCCTCCACTTT
CASAPGQAGSPLHF
>15|TRBD2|TRBV2|TRBJ2-5|-
TGTGCCAGCAAAGAACAGCGGGATTACCAAGAGACCCAGTACTTC
CASKEQRDYQETQYF
>15|TRBD1|TRBV6-5|TRBJ2-3|-
TGTGCCAGCAAAAGGCAGGGGGCCAACACAGATACGCAGTATTTT
CASKRQGANTDTQYF
>15|-|TRBV5-1|TRBJ2-6|-
TGCGCCAGCAGCAAGGGGTCGTTCGGGGCCAACGTCCTGACTTTC
CASSKGSFGANVLTF
>15|-|TRBV9|TRBJ2-3|-
TGTGCCAGCAGCGACAGCGGTTACGGCATGGATACGCAGTATTTT
CASSDSGYGMDTQYF
>15|TRBD1|TRBV19|TRBJ2-1|-
TGTGCCAGTAGTCTCGGACAGGTCGAGGCCGATGAGCAGTTCTTC
CASSLGQVEADEQFF
>14|-|TRBV19|TRBJ1-1|-
TGTGCCAGTAGTATAGTAGGGACAAACACTGAAGCTTTCTTT
CASSIVGTNTEAFF
>15|TRBD1|TRBV18|TRBJ1-1|-
TGTGCCAGCTCACCTACACAGGGGAGGAACACTGAAGCTTTCTTT
CASSPTQGRNTEAFF
>18|TRBD1|TRBV4-3|TRBJ2-7|once
TGCGCCAGCAGCCAAGGGACCGGGACAGGGAAGTTCCCCTACGAGCAGTACTTC
CASSQGTGTGKFPYEQYF
>11|-|TRBV20-1|TRBJ2-3|-
TGCAGTGCGCAACGCGGTCAGACGCAGTATTTT
CSAQRGQTQYF
>14|TRBD1|TRBV7-6|TRBJ1-2|-
TGTGCCAGCAGCGCCCGACAGGGGAACTATGGCTACACCTTC
CASSARQGNYGYTF
>14|-|TRBV7-2|TRBJ2-7|-
TGTGCCAGCAATTTTGCAGGGCGGTCCTACGAGCAGTACTTC
CASNFAGRSYEQYF
>20|TRBD1|TRBV14|TRBJ1-6|-
TGTGCCAGCAGTTTGGTTCGCGGGACAGGGGGACTCTCTCGGCCTTCACCCCTCCACTTT
CASSLVRGTGGLSRPSPLHF
>14|-|TRBV10-3|TRBJ1-5|-
TGTGCCACCAGCTCAGGGGTTAGCAATCAGCCCCAGCATTTT
CATSSGVSNQPQHF